The 3 T cell receptor beta chains presented below share a single source sample, sequenced in a study of blood T cells in healthy people across ages. Combining a sample-barcoded 5' primer with a J-beta primer mix, a second PCR ran for about 7 to 11 cycles. TCRdb re-called the 5' RACE reads with MiXCR, one entry per CDR3 protein. Of hundreds of thousands of distinct CDR3 sequences listed, 20% to 25% are singletons. The sample consisted of blood. The receptors originated from a man between 65 and 85 years old in good health.

The chain combines TRBV2 with TRBJ2-3; the match to TRBD2 covers 10 bases. The CDR3 loop spans 17 amino acids. Per germline, CDR1 SNHLY and CDR2 FYNNEI. V lost 4 bases to trimming and J lost 5 bases; unmatched junction nucleotides: 12. The DNA for the CDR3 is TGTGCCAGCAGTGGGGCAAGAGCGGGAGGGCCTGGAGATACGCAGTATTTT. Its translation is CASSGARAGGPGDTQYF.

This clonotype was counted between two and nine times. V gene TRBV10-3 combines with J gene TRBJ2-4, with D perhaps TRBD2 (5 bases). CDR3 length: 16 residues. Per the germline V gene, CDR1 is ENHRY and CDR2 is SYGVKD. The V end lost 0 bases, the J end lost 2 bases, and 11 bases lay between the germline ends. The CDR3 DNA follows: TGTGCCATCAGTGAGTCCTCCCCCGGGACCAAAAACATTCAGTACTTC. It yields the protein CAISESSPGTKNIQYF.

Turning to this clonotype: The CDR3 does not close with the conserved phenylalanine or tryptophan, likely indicating a read error. The rearrangement joins TRBV18 to TRBJ2-5, with TRBD1 identical over 7 bases. The J call may be in error: the DNA end matches TRBJ2-7 better. The CDR3 has 14 residues. The V gene's germline CDR1 is KGHSH and CDR2 LQKENI. The CDR3 DNA is TGTGCCAGCTCATCCCGGGACAGTACCTACGAGCAGTACCTC. Amino acid sequence: CASSSRDSTYEQYL.